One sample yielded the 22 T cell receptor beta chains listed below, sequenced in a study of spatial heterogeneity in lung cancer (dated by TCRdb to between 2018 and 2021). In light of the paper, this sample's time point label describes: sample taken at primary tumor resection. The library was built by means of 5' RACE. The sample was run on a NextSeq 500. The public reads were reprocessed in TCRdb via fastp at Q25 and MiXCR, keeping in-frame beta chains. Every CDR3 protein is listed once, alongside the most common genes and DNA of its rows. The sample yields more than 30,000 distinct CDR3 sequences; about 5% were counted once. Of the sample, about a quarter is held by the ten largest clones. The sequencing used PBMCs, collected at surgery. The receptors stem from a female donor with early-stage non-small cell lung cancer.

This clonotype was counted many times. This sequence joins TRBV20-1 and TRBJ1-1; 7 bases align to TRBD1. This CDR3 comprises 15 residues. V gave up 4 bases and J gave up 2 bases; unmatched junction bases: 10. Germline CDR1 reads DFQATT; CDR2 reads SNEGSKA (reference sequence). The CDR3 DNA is TGCAGTGCTACCCTACAAGGGGGCCCTAACACTGAAGCTTTCTTT. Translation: CSATLQGGPNTEAFF.

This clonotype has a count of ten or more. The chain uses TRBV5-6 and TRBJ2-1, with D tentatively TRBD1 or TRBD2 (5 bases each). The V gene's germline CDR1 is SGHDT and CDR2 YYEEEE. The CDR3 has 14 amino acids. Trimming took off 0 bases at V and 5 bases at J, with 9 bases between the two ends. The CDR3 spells CASSLAGTNNEQFF. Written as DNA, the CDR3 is TGTGCCAGCAGCTTGGCCGGGACGAACAATGAGCAGTTCTTC.

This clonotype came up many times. The CDR3 here is CASSLIPGQVSYEQYF. CDR3 in DNA: TGTGCCAGCAGTTTGATCCCCGGACAAGTCTCCTACGAGCAGTACTTC. The chain combines TRBV28 with TRBJ2-7, with D possibly matching TRBD1 (5 bases). Germline CDR1 and CDR2: MDHEN and SYDVKM. V was clipped by 3 bases and J by 0 bases, with 15 bases between them. CDR3 length equals 16 residues.

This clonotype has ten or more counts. CDR3 loop: CASSVYPGPQETQYF. The CDR3 DNA is TGTGCCAGCAGCGTATATCCGGGGCCCCAAGAGACCCAGTACTTC. The J gene is TRBJ2-5, the V gene TRBV9; D could derive from TRBD1 or TRBD2 (5 bases each). The germline V and J ends were trimmed by 1 base and 1 base, with 11 bases remaining between them. The germline gives CDR1 SGDLS, CDR2 YYNGEE. This CDR3 region has 15 residues. Filled out from reference TRBV9 and TRBJ2-5, the complete variable domain reads DSGVTQTPKHLITATGQRVTLRCSPRSGDLSVYWYQQSLDQGLQFLIQYYNGEERAKGNILERFSAQQFPDLHSELNLSSLELGDSALYFCASSVYPGPQETQYFGPGTRLLVL.

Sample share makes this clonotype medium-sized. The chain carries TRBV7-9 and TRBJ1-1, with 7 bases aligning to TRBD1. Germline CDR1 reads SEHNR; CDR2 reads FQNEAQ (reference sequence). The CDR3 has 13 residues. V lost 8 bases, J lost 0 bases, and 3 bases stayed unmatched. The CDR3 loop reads CASFDRVNTEAFF. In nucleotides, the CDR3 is TGTGCCAGCTTTGACAGGGTGAACACTGAAGCTTTCTTT.

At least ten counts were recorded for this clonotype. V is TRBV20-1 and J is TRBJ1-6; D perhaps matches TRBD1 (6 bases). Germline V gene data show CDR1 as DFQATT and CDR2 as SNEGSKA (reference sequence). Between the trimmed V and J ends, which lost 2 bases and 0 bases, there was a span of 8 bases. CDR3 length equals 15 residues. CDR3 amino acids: CSARQGSSYNSPLHF. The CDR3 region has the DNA TGCAGTGCTAGACAGGGGAGCTCCTATAATTCACCCCTCCACTTT.

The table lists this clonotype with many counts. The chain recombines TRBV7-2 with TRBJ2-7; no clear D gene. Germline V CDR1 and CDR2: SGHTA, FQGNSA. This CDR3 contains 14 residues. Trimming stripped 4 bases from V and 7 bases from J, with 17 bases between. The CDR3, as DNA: TGTGCCAGCAGCTACGGCGCCGGACCGTGGGAGCAGTACTTC. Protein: CASSYGAGPWEQYF.

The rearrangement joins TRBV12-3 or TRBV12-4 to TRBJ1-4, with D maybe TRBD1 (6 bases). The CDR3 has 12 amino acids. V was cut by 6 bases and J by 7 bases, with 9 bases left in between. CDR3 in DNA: TGTGCCAGCAGAACACAGGGTGAAAAACTGTTTTTT. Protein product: CASRTQGEKLFF.

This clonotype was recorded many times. CDR3 in amino acids: CASSPLAGGETGEQYF. CDR3 nucleotide sequence: TGTGCCAGCTCACCACTGGCGGGGGGCGAAACGGGTGAGCAGTACTTC. The genes are TRBV18 and TRBJ2-7; 8 bases agree with TRBD2. Per the germline V gene, CDR1 is KGHSH and CDR2 is LQKENI. V trimming: 1 base; J trimming: 7 bases; junction bases outside the gene matches: 12. This CDR3 has 16 amino acids.

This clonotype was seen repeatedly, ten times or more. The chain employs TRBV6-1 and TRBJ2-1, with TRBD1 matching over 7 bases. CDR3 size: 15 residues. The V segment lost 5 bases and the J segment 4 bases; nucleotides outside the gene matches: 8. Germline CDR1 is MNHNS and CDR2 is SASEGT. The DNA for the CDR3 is TGTGCCAGCAGTACTCAGGACAGGTCGTACAATGAGCAGTTCTTC. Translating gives CASSTQDRSYNEQFF.

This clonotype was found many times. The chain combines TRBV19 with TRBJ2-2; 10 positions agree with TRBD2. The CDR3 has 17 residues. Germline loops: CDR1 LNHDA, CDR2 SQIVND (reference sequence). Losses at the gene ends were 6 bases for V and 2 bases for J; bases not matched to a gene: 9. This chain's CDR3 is CASSTQLAGSNTGELFF. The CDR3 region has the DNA TGTGCCAGTAGCACCCAACTAGCGGGGAGTAACACCGGGGAGCTGTTTTTT.

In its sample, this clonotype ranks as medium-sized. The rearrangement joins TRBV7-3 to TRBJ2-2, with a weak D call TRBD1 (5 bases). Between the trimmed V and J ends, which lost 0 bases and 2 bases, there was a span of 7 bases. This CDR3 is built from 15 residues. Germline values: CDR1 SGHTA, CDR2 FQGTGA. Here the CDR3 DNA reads TGTGCCAGCAGCTTAACGACAGCCAACACCGGGGAGCTGTTTTTT. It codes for CASSLTTANTGELFF. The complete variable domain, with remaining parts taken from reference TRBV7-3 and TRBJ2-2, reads GAGVSQTPSNKVTEKGKYVELRCDPISGHTALYWYRQSLGQGPEFLIYFQGTGAADDSGLPNDRFFAVRPEGSVSTLKIQRTERGDSAVYLCASSLTTANTGELFFGEGSRLTVL.

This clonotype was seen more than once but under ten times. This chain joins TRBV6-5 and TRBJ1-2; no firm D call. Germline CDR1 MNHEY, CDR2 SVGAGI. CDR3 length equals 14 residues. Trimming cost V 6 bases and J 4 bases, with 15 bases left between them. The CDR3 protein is CASSPTSLTYGYTF. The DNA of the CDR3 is TGTGCCAGCAGCCCCACGTCCCTTACCTATGGCTACACCTTC.

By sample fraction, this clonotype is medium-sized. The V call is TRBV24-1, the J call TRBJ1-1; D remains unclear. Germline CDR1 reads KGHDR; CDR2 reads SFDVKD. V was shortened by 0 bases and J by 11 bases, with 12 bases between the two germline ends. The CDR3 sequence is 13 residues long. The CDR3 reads CATSDLQKGEAFF. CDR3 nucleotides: TGTGCCACCAGTGATTTGCAGAAGGGAGAGGCTTTCTTT.

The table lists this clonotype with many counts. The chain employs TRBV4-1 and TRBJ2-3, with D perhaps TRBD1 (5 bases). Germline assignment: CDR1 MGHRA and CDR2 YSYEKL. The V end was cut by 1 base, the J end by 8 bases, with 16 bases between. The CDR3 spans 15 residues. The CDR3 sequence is CASSQVGSTQGTQYF. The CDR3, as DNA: TGCGCCAGCAGCCAAGTGGGTTCTACCCAGGGTACGCAGTATTTT.

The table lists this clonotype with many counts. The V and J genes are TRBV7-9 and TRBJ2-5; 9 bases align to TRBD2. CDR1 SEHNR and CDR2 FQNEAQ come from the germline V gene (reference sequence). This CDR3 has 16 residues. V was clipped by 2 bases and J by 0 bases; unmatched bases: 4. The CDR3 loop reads CASSLPAGGYQETQYF. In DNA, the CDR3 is TGTGCCAGCAGCTTACCGGCGGGGGGGTACCAAGAGACCCAGTACTTC.

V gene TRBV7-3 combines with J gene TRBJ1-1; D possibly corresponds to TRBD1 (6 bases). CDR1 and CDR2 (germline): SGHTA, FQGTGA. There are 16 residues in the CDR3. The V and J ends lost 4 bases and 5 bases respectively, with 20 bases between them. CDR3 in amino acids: CASSSQPPGGGTEAFF. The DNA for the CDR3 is TGTGCCAGCAGCTCCCAACCCCCCGGGGGCGGGACTGAAGCTTTCTTT.

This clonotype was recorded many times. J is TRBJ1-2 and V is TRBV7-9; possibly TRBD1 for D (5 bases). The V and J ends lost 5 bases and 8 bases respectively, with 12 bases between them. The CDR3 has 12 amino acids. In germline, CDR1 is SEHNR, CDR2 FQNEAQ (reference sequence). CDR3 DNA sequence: TGTGCCAGCAGCCGGGACGGCGGCGGCTACACCTTC. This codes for CASSRDGGGYTF.

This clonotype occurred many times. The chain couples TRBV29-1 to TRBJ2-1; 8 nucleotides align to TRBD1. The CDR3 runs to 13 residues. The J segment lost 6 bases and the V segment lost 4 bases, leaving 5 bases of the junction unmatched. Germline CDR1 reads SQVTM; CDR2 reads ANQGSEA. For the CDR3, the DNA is TGCAGCGTTGCGAGGGACAGGATCAATGAGCAGTTCTTC. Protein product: CSVARDRINEQFF.

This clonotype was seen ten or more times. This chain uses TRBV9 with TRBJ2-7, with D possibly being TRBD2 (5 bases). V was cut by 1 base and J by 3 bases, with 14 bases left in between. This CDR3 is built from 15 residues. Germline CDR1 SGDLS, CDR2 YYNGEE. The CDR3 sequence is CASSVSAGAVYEQYF. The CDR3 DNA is TGTGCCAGCAGCGTATCAGCAGGAGCGGTCTACGAGCAGTACTTC.

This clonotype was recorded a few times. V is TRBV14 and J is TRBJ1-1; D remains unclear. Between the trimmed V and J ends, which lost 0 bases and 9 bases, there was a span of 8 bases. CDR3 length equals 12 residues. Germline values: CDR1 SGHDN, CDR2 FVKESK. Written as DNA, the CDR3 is TGTGCCAGCAGCCAAGATCGAGTTAAAGCTTTCTTT. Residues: CASSQDRVKAFF. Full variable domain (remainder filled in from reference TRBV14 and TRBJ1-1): EAGVTQFPSHSVIEKGQTVTLRCDPISGHDNLYWYRRVMGKEIKFLLHFVKESKQDESGMPNNRFLAERTGGTYSTLKVQPAELEDSGVYFCASSQDRVKAFFGQGTRLTVV.

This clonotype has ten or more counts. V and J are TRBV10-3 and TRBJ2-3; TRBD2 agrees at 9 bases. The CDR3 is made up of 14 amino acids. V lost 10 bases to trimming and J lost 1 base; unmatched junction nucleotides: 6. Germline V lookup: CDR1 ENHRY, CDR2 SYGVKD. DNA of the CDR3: TGTGCCACTTTAGCGGGGGATCGCACAGATACGCAGTATTTT. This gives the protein CATLAGDRTDTQYF.